This T cell receptor beta chain emerged from a study of response to subunit inactivated influenza vaccine. V lost 3 bases and J lost 7; bases outside the gene matches: 7. The V gene's germline CDR1 is KGHSH and CDR2 LQKENI. The CDR3 length is 16 residues. Of note for this clonotype: What it binds is unknown.

Study-wide results and limits: The authors suggested that every seasonal influenza vaccination recruits few new T cells.

TCRdb independently ran MiXCR on the RT-PCR reads; one entry per CDR3 protein. The sample includes approximately 520,000 distinct CDR3 sequences, about 15% of them seen just once. The clonotype originates from a man in his fifties or sixties who received an inactivated influenza vaccine. Specimen: CD4+ T cells sorted from PBMCs, collected around 25 months after vaccination. The chain is built from TRBV18 and TRBJ2-1, with 12 bases that match TRBD2. CDR3 coding DNA: TGTGCCAGCTCACCCCTACTAGCGGGAGGTGCAAATGAGCAGTTCTTC. It is translated as CASSPLLAGGANEQFF.